This T cell receptor (beta chain) was recorded in a study of identical twins. Findings and caveats of the study: Out-of-frame alpha sequences shared by twins were enriched for low generation probability. Memory repertoires lacked the insertion deficit that abundant cord blood beta clonotypes showed. Invariant populations such as MAIT and iNKT cells could partly muddle zero-insertion analyses.

Template switching created a universal primer site, and the cDNA included unique molecular identifiers. TCRdb re-called the 5' RACE reads through MiXCR, storing one row per CDR3 protein. This sample carries 690,000 or so distinct CDR3 sequences, around 8.6% of them seen once, and the ten largest clones take 0.75% to 1%. To note about this clonotype: Its antigen is currently unknown.

The same sample was also studied in work on yellow fever vaccine responses in identical twins.

The sample comprised PBMCs. The source is a woman in her late teens or twenties in good health.

The CDR3: CAISGLGGTGELFF. CDR3 in DNA: TGTGCCATCAGTGGTCTAGGGGGCACCGGGGAGCTGTTTTTT. This chain links TRBV10-3 with TRBJ2-2; possible D gene TRBD1, 6 bases. The CDR3 runs to 14 residues. Germline loops: CDR1 ENHRY, CDR2 SYGVKD. Trimming shortened V by 4 bases and J by 4 bases, and 10 bases separated the two germline ends.